This T cell receptor beta chain was recovered during a study of T-cell memory formation after mild COVID-19. Looking at the study overall: TCR clusters largely stayed donor specific.

5'RACE, which relied on constant-segment primers, yielded TCR alpha and TCR beta cDNA libraries carrying sample barcodes and UMIs. TCRdb processed the 5' RACE reads anew with MiXCR; each CDR3 protein has one entry. The table has 90,000 to 120,000 distinct CDR3 sequences, roughly 14% seen once. At least ten counts were recorded for this clonotype. Its target is not known. General study points: Some clones that responded were present in memory (sampled pre-infection), which suggests cross-reactive memory joined.

The CDR3 consists of 13 residues. Trimming shortened V by 6 bases and J by 2 bases, and 9 bases separated the two germline ends. Germline-derived CDR1 and CDR2 are LGHNT and FRNRAP. This receptor was taken from a man between 18 and 35 years old who had mild COVID-19 (a few samples of this study predate the infection). Cell type and time point are not known. The specimen was PBMCs or a T cell subset sorted from them (not recorded which). V is TRBV12-5 and J is TRBJ2-3; D is perhaps TRBD1 (6 bases). The DNA of the CDR3 is TGTGCTAGTGGGGACAGATCCACAGATACGCAGTATTTT. The encoded protein is CASGDRSTDTQYF.